Below, 24 T cell receptor beta chains from the same sample are listed, as sequenced in a study of T cell changes during pregnancy in multiple sclerosis. Produced via immunoSEQ multiplex PCR; TCRdb's table is partial and in-frame only. The table includes approximately 96,000 clones, around 90% detected once. The sample consisted of peripheral blood, taken after pregnancy. These receptors all stem from a female donor in good health, enrolled as a control in a pregnancy study.

This clone was picked up many times. This chain joins TRBV6-4 and TRBJ1-4, with 9 bases that match TRBD1. CDR3 length equals 16 residues. Looked up from germline, CDR1 is MRHNA and CDR2 is SNTAGT. Trimming cost V 7 bases and J 7 bases; bases outside gene matches: 13. The CDR3 DNA is TGTGCCAGCACCCATCTACGTGGGACAGGGACTGAAAAACTGTTTTTT. Its protein product is CASTHLRGTGTEKLFF.

The rearrangement uses TRBV5-5 and TRBJ1-2; 8 bases map to TRBD1. CDR1 and CDR2 (germline): SGHKS, YYEKEE (reference sequence). The CDR3 covers 19 residues. V shed 1 base, J shed 0 bases, and the junction held 14 bases outside the gene matches. CDR3: CASSLRWGQERYPNYGYTF. CDR3 DNA: TGTGCCAGCAGCTTGAGATGGGGACAGGAGCGATATCCTAACTATGGCTACACCTTC.

This clone showed up many times. Distinct nucleotide sequences in the sample also encode this CDR3. The chain links TRBV14 to TRBJ1-1; D is possibly TRBD1 (6 bases). Germline CDR1 reads SGHDN; CDR2 reads FVKESK. This CDR3 has 13 amino acids. V gave up 4 bases and J gave up 1 base, with 7 bases separating them. CDR3 sequence: CASSLQGNTEAFF. As DNA, the CDR3 is TGTGCCAGCAGCCTACAGGGGAACACTGAAGCTTTCTTT.

This clone was counted many times. The rearrangement uses TRBV10-1 and TRBJ2-1; D unresolved. The CDR3 spans 13 residues. The germline V gene encodes CDR1 WNHNN and CDR2 SYGVQD (reference sequence). The V end lost 4 bases, the J end lost 9 bases, and 13 bases lay between the germline ends. CDR3 nucleotide sequence: TGCGCCAGCAGTGGCGGCCTTACGGGTGAGCAGTTCTTC. Translated: CASSGGLTGEQFF.

The chain recombines TRBV29-1 with TRBJ1-2; D gene unclear. Germline V gives CDR1 SQVTM, CDR2 ANQGSEA. The CDR3 spans 14 residues. V was clipped by 2 bases and J by 4 bases, with 14 bases between them. The CDR3 loop is CSVERYSGTYGYTF. The CDR3 DNA follows: TGCAGCGTTGAACGCTACAGTGGCACCTATGGCTACACCTTC.

The chain employs TRBV27 and TRBJ2-7; 8 positions match TRBD1. The germline V gene encodes CDR1 MNHEY and CDR2 SMNVEV (reference sequence). The trim removed 6 bases at V and 3 bases at J, leaving 7 bases unmatched. The CDR3 sequence is 14 residues long. The CDR3 reads CASSRDRRFYEQYF. Here the CDR3 DNA reads TGTGCCAGCAGCCGGGACAGGCGCTTCTACGAGCAGTACTTC.

The rearrangement uses TRBV12-5 and TRBJ2-3; 9 bases are a match to TRBD2. V shed 4 bases and J 6 bases; nucleotides not matched to a gene: 8. CDR1 LGHNT and CDR2 FRNRAP come from the germline V gene. The CDR3 is 15 residues long. The CDR3 DNA is TGTGCTAGTGGTTACGGCGGGGGGGCCTCGGATACGCAGTATTTT. This gives the protein CASGYGGGASDTQYF.

The CDR3 region has the DNA TGTGCCAGCAGCTCCGTGACTAGCGGTTACAATGAGCAGTTCTTC. Amino acid sequence: CASSSVTSGYNEQFF. The chain uses TRBV7-9 and TRBJ2-1; 9 bases map to TRBD2. Per germline, CDR1 SEHNR and CDR2 FQNEAQ (reference sequence). The CDR3 is made up of 15 amino acids. V shed 4 bases and J 4 bases; nucleotides not matched to a gene: 5.

The chain recombines TRBV6-1 with TRBJ1-1; the D is unclear. The CDR3 loop spans 15 amino acids. In germline, CDR1 is MNHNS, CDR2 SASEGT. The V and J ends lost 1 base and 2 bases respectively, with 11 bases between them. The CDR3 protein is CASSEEPGLNTEAFF. DNA for the CDR3: TGTGCCAGCAGTGAAGAGCCAGGTTTAAACACTGAAGCTTTCTTT.

V usage is TRBV15 and J usage is TRBJ1-1; D unclear. Between the trimmed V and J ends, which lost 2 bases and 7 bases, there was a span of 8 bases. The length of the CDR3 is 12 residues. Germline V gene data show CDR1 as LNHNV and CDR2 as YYDKDF (reference sequence). The DNA for the CDR3 is TGTGCCACCAGCAGAACCGGGAATGAAGCTTTCTTT. This sequence encodes CATSRTGNEAFF.

CDR3: CASRDRDNEQFF. The CDR3 DNA reads as TGTGCCAGCAGGGACAGGGATAATGAGCAGTTCTTC. The genes are TRBV25-1 and TRBJ2-1, with 8 bases lining up with TRBD1. CDR3 size: 12 residues. The germline CDR1 and CDR2 sequences are MGHDK and SYGVNS. V was pared by 6 bases and J by 7 bases, with 2 bases of the junction left unmatched. The complete variable domain, with remaining parts taken from reference TRBV25-1 and TRBJ2-1, reads EADIYQTPRYLVIGTGKKITLECSQTMGHDKMYWYQQDPGMELHLIHYSYGVNSTEKGDLSSESTVSRIRTEHFPLTLESARPSHTSQYLCASRDRDNEQFFGPGTRLTVL.

The genes are TRBV2 and TRBJ1-1, with 9 bases fitting TRBD1. Germline V lookup: CDR1 SNHLY, CDR2 FYNNEI. The junction had 4 bases not matched to a gene; V was cut back by 4 bases and J by 1 base. This CDR3 is 15 amino acids long. The CDR3 reads CASSVPDRGNTEAFF. The CDR3 nucleotides read TGTGCCAGCAGTGTCCCGGACAGGGGGAACACTGAAGCTTTCTTT.

This clone was seen only a few times. The junction does not match germline at one end; this may be a read error. The V and J genes are TRBV6-5 and TRBJ1-1; D is unresolved. This CDR3 region has 13 residues. CDR1 and CDR2 from the germline V gene are MNHEY and SVGAGI. Written as DNA, the CDR3 is TGTGCCAGCAGTAACTCCATGAACACTGAAGCTTTCTTT. Its translation: CASSNSMNTEAFF.

The chain carries TRBV30 and TRBJ2-7; D possibly corresponds to TRBD2 (6 bases). There are 15 residues in the CDR3. The germline V gene has CDR1 GTSNPN and CDR2 SVGIG (reference sequence). The V end lost 4 bases, the J end lost 0 bases, and 16 bases lay between the germline ends. This CDR3 reads CAWKVSGVISYEQYF. In DNA form, the CDR3 reads TGTGCCTGGAAGGTTTCGGGGGTGATCTCCTACGAGCAGTACTTC.

The V call is TRBV7-6, the J call TRBJ2-3; 10 nucleotides align to TRBD2. The CDR3 runs to 19 residues. Trimming took 1 base from V and 4 from J; bases not matched to a gene: 14. CDR1 is SGHVS and CDR2 is FNYEAQ in the germline V gene. The CDR3: CASSLDRTSGDLGADTQYF. The CDR3 bases are TGTGCCAGCAGCTTAGACAGGACTAGCGGCGACTTAGGAGCAGATACGCAGTATTTT.

The CDR3 loop is CAITPWAGDYGYTF. In nucleotides, the CDR3 is TGTGCCATCACGCCGTGGGCGGGGGACTATGGCTACACCTTC. This rearrangement joins TRBV10-3 to TRBJ1-2, with D tentatively TRBD1 (5 bases). Per the germline V gene, CDR1 is ENHRY and CDR2 is SYGVKD. V was clipped by 7 bases and J by 3 bases, with 15 bases between them. The CDR3 is made up of 14 amino acids.

The genes are TRBV9 and TRBJ2-1; 11 nucleotides line up with TRBD2. Trimming cost V 5 bases and J 3 bases; bases outside gene matches: 7. Germline-derived CDR1 and CDR2 are SGDLS and YYNGEE. There are 16 residues in the CDR3. Written as DNA, the CDR3 is TGTGCCAGCAGTGATACCGGGACTAGCGGCTACAATGAGCAGTTCTTC. Translation: CASSDTGTSGYNEQFF.

The chain is built from TRBV23-1 and TRBJ2-1, with D unresolved. TRBV23-1 is designated an ORF whose function remains uncertain. The length of the CDR3 is 15 residues. Trimming took off 4 bases at V and 5 bases at J, with 15 bases between the two ends. In nucleotides, the CDR3 is TGCGCCAGCAGTCCCAAACAGATACTTAACAATGAGCAGTTCTTC. The encoded protein is CASSPKQILNNEQFF.

The chain recombines TRBV2 with TRBJ1-2; the D is unclear. The CDR3 is made up of 13 amino acids. Germline CDR1 and CDR2: SNHLY and FYNNEI. V was trimmed by 8 bases and J by 1 base, leaving 11 bases between them. CDR3 nucleotide sequence: TGTGCCAGCGTTAATGAACTTAACTATGGCTACACCTTC. Amino acid sequence: CASVNELNYGYTF.

The V and J genes are TRBV9 and TRBJ2-7; 7 bases align to TRBD1. Germline loops: CDR1 SGDLS, CDR2 YYNGEE. CDR3 length equals 14 residues. J was trimmed by 1 base and V by 3 bases; bases with no gene match: 4. The CDR3 sequence: CASSAHRGSYEQYF. CDR3 in DNA: TGTGCCAGCAGCGCCCACAGGGGATCCTACGAGCAGTACTTC.

This chain joins TRBV5-1 and TRBJ1-6; D possibly corresponds to TRBD1 (5 bases). Germline CDR1 is SGHRS and CDR2 is YFSETQ. The CDR3 consists of 14 residues. V lost 0 bases and J lost 8, with 9 bases in between. Here the CDR3 reads CASSLGGADSPLHF. In DNA, the CDR3 is TGCGCCAGCAGCTTGGGCGGGGCTGATTCACCCCTCCACTTT.

The rearrangement links TRBV27 to TRBJ2-5, with D uncertain. Looked up from germline, CDR1 is MNHEY and CDR2 is SMNVEV (reference sequence). The CDR3 has 14 residues. Trimming removed 4 bases from V and 5 bases from J, with 14 bases in between. CDR3 residues: CASSWIARKETQYF. The CDR3 DNA is TGTGCCAGCAGTTGGATAGCAAGGAAGGAGACCCAGTACTTC.

The chain combines TRBV14 with TRBJ2-1; perhaps TRBD1 as D (6 bases). Germline V lookup: CDR1 SGHDN, CDR2 FVKESK. Trimming removed 10 bases at V and 4 bases at J, with 20 bases between. The CDR3 has 15 residues. This chain's CDR3 is CATPHQGRPYNEQFF. The CDR3 coding sequence is TGTGCCACCCCTCACCAGGGGCGACCATACAATGAGCAGTTCTTC.

The gene calls are TRBV19 and TRBJ2-5; D is perhaps TRBD2 (5 bases). V lost 7 bases and J 1 base, leaving 16 bases between the germline ends. CDR1 is LNHDA and CDR2 is SQIVND in the germline V gene (reference sequence). This CDR3 has 15 residues. DNA for the CDR3: TGTGCCAGTACCGGGAACCCCTCCACCCAAGAGACCCAGTACTTC. It codes for CASTGNPSTQETQYF.